This T cell receptor beta chain was observed in a study of shared clonotypes between healthy human individuals. This table comes from immunoSEQ multiplex PCR, and its TCRdb copy is limited to in-frame clones, with some not included. The sample holds around 550,000 clones, 90% to 97% seen once. Whole-study results and caveats: Across subsets, estimated richness was generally greater for naive than for memory populations. Sampling covered nothing but blood. Tissue TCR repertoires likely differ from those found in blood.

The V and J ends lost 4 bases and 5 bases, in that order; junction bases with no gene match: 3. CDR3 length: 14 amino acids. Germline CDR1 is MNHNY and CDR2 is SVGAGI (reference sequence). With regard to this clone: Its specificity is unknown.

What was sequenced was naive CD4+ T cells sorted from blood. As for subset: CD45RA+ positively selected. The TCR comes from a woman in her 30s in good health. The chain couples TRBV6-6 to TRBJ1-5, with 9 nucleotides matching TRBD1. This CDR3 is CASSFGDRDQPQHF. DNA of the CDR3: TGTGCCAGCAGTTTTGGGGACAGGGATCAGCCCCAGCATTTT.